Below are 20 T cell receptor beta chains sequenced from a single sample in a study of T cell responses to AZD1222 COVID-19 vaccine. Sequencing was performed with immunoSEQ multiplex PCR; in TCRdb, only in-frame clones are kept and a portion is missing. The sample includes about 120,000 clones, approximately 87% of them seen just once. The material was peripheral blood, obtained on day 0 of AZD1222 vaccination. The receptors derive from an adult in good health.

The V and J genes are TRBV28 and TRBJ1-2; TRBD1 agrees at 9 bases. The germline V gene encodes CDR1 MDHEN and CDR2 SYDVKM. J was trimmed by 4 bases and V by 5 bases; bases with no gene match: 2. CDR3 length equals 13 residues. The CDR3 loop reads CASSGQGFYGYTF. CDR3 coding DNA: TGTGCCAGCAGTGGACAGGGGTTCTATGGCTACACCTTC.

The chain combines TRBV19 with TRBJ1-6; TRBD1 matches 9 bases. This CDR3 has 15 residues. Trimming cost V 5 bases and J 6 bases; bases outside gene matches: 5. The germline V gene encodes CDR1 LNHDA and CDR2 SQIVND (reference sequence). The CDR3 sequence is CASSPEDRGNSPLHF. Written as DNA, the CDR3 is TGTGCCAGTAGTCCCGAGGACAGGGGTAATTCACCCCTCCACTTT.

CDR3 residues: CASSLGQTGEQYF. As DNA, the CDR3 is TGTGCCAGCAGCCTCGGACAGACGGGGGAGCAGTACTTC. The chain combines TRBV5-8 with TRBJ2-7; D may be TRBD1 (6 bases). Germline CDR1 is SGHTS and CDR2 is YDEGEE. The CDR3 has 13 residues. Trimming removed 4 bases from V and 7 bases from J, with 15 bases in between.

This chain connects TRBV11-3 to TRBJ1-2, with TRBD1 identical over 7 bases. The CDR3 sequence is 15 residues long. J lost 6 bases, V lost 4 bases, and 11 bases had no gene match. Per germline, CDR1 SGHNT and CDR2 YENEEA. The CDR3 loop reads CASSWSGTALDGYTF. The CDR3 region has the DNA TGTGCCAGCAGCTGGAGTGGGACAGCTCTCGATGGCTACACCTTC.

The chain has TRBV4-3 and TRBJ1-2; D is perhaps TRBD1 (5 bases). This CDR3 contains 16 residues. V lost 0 bases and J lost 4, with 15 bases in between. Germline values: CDR1 LGHNA, CDR2 YSLEER. CDR3 region: CASSQDLGKGFYGYTF. In nucleotides, the CDR3 is TGCGCCAGCAGCCAAGATCTCGGAAAGGGGTTCTATGGCTACACCTTC.

The chain employs TRBV28 and TRBJ1-1; D is undetermined. In germline, CDR1 is MDHEN, CDR2 SYDVKM. The V and J ends lost 10 bases and 6 bases respectively, with 21 bases between them. The CDR3 consists of 14 residues. The CDR3 protein is CATRRPSPPPEAFF. The CDR3 DNA sequence: TGTGCCACCCGACGTCCCAGCCCCCCACCTGAAGCTTTCTTT. The full variable domain, in which reference TRBV28 and TRBJ1-1 provide the parts outside the CDR3, is DVKVTQSSRYLVKRTGEKVFLECVQDMDHENMFWYRQDPGLGLRLIYFSYDVKMKEKGDIPEGYSVSREKKERFSLILESASTNQTSMYLCATRRPSPPPEAFFGQGTRLTVV.

A single count supports this clone. This sequence joins TRBV19 and TRBJ2-3; TRBD2 matches at 11 bases. J was trimmed by 0 bases and V by 5 bases; bases with no gene match: 4. CDR1 and CDR2 (germline): LNHDA, SQIVND (reference sequence). The CDR3 loop spans 16 amino acids. CDR3 protein: CASSVRLAGSTDTQYF. In DNA form, the CDR3 reads TGTGCCAGTAGTGTTCGACTAGCGGGAAGCACAGATACGCAGTATTTT. The full variable domain, rest sourced from reference TRBV19 and TRBJ2-3, is DGGITQSPKYLFRKEGQNVTLSCEQNLNHDAMYWYRQDPGQGLRLIYYSQIVNDFQKGDIAEGYSVSREKKESFPLTVTSAQKNPTAFYLCASSVRLAGSTDTQYFGPGTRLTVL.

The rearrangement joins TRBV10-2 to TRBJ2-2; 7 bases fit TRBD2. The germline gives CDR1 WSHSY, CDR2 SAAADI. This CDR3 contains 13 residues. V lost 8 bases to trimming and J lost 6 bases; unmatched junction nucleotides: 6. Here the CDR3 DNA reads TGCGCCAGCGGACTGGGGGGGTCCGGGGAGCTGTTTTTT. As protein: CASGLGGSGELFF.

The CDR3 DNA follows: TGTGCCAGCAGCTATGGCTGGGCGGTCCCCTATGGCTACACCTTC. Protein product: CASSYGWAVPYGYTF. J is TRBJ1-2 and V is TRBV5-4; D remains ambiguous. The CDR3 consists of 15 residues. V was shortened by 3 bases and J by 4 bases, with 16 bases between the two germline ends. Germline CDR1 is SGHNT and CDR2 is YYREEE (reference sequence).

The V gene is TRBV10-3, the J gene TRBJ2-3; 8 bases match TRBD2. Germline V gene data show CDR1 as ENHRY and CDR2 as SYGVKD. The V and J ends lost 10 bases and 1 base, in that order; junction bases with no gene match: 7. There are 14 residues in the CDR3. The CDR3 bases are TGTGCCACCGATCTAGCGGGCGGCACAGATACGCAGTATTTT. Protein sequence: CATDLAGGTDTQYF.

The chain is built from TRBV9 and TRBJ2-3, with TRBD2 identical over 7 bases. Germline-derived CDR1 and CDR2 are SGDLS and YYNGEE. The CDR3 contains 15 residues. Trimming took 4 bases from V and 2 from J; bases not matched to a gene: 7. In DNA, the CDR3 is TGTGCCAGCAGCTTTAGTGGGGGGGTCACAGATACGCAGTATTTT. Translation: CASSFSGGVTDTQYF.

The CDR3 nucleotides read TGTGCCAGCAGCCCCAATAACATAGCCAGACTGTCCCAGTACTTC. It is translated as CASSPNNIARLSQYF. The chain uses TRBV7-9 and TRBJ2-5; D not resolved. Trimming left V 5 bases short and J 9 bases short, with 22 bases between. The CDR3 totals 15 residues. The germline gives CDR1 SEHNR, CDR2 FQNEAQ (reference sequence).

The gene calls are TRBV6-2 or TRBV6-3 and TRBJ2-7; D is perhaps TRBD1 (5 bases). This CDR3 spans 15 amino acids. The V end lost 5 bases, the J end lost 3 bases, and 17 bases lay between the germline ends. The germline CDR1 and CDR2 sequences are MNHEY and SVGEGT. This CDR3 reads CASSVQQVINYEQYF. CDR3 DNA sequence: TGTGCCAGCAGTGTCCAACAGGTCATCAACTACGAGCAGTACTTC.

V is TRBV28 and J is TRBJ1-5; 7 bases align to TRBD1. V trimming: 2 bases; J trimming: 0 bases; junction bases outside the gene matches: 10. In germline, CDR1 is MDHEN, CDR2 SYDVKM. The CDR3 spans 18 residues. CDR3 in amino acids: CASSLRARDSYSNQPQHF. CDR3 DNA: TGTGCCAGCAGTTTAAGGGCCAGGGACAGCTATAGCAATCAGCCCCAGCATTTT.

The sample holds a few counts of this clone. This sequence joins TRBV10-3 and TRBJ2-5, with TRBD2 matching 7 bases. Germline loops: CDR1 ENHRY, CDR2 SYGVKD. The V and J ends lost 10 bases and 5 bases, in that order; junction bases with no gene match: 13. The CDR3 runs to 14 residues. The CDR3 loop is CASFSGREGETQYF. As DNA, the CDR3 is TGTGCCAGTTTCTCGGGGAGGGAGGGGGAGACCCAGTACTTC.

This chain connects TRBV2 to TRBJ2-1; 9 bases agree with TRBD1. CDR1 and CDR2 from the germline V gene are SNHLY and FYNNEI. J lost 6 bases, V lost 6 bases, and 9 bases had no gene match. The CDR3 is 15 amino acids. The CDR3: CASSDGTGRVNEQFF. CDR3 sequence (DNA): TGTGCCAGCAGCGACGGGACAGGGAGGGTCAATGAGCAGTTCTTC.

The chain couples TRBV9 to TRBJ1-2; 7 nucleotides match TRBD1. The CDR3 sequence is 15 residues long. After removal of 4 bases from V and 7 bases from J, the junction contained 13 bases not matched to a gene. Germline V gene lookup returns CDR1 SGDLS and CDR2 YYNGEE. The CDR3 region has the DNA TGTGCCAGCAGCCCACCCCAGGGGGGCTCGGGTGGCTACACCTTC. Its translation: CASSPPQGGSGGYTF.

V gene TRBV6-2 or TRBV6-3 combines with J gene TRBJ2-3, with D tentatively TRBD2 (6 bases). The length of the CDR3 is 16 residues. V shed 5 bases and J shed 6 bases, with 21 bases lying between them. Germline V gene lookup returns CDR1 MNHEY and CDR2 SVGEGT. The CDR3 nucleotides are TGTGCCAGCAGTACTCTCGGAAGTCGGGAGTTGGATACGCAGTATTTT. Protein product: CASSTLGSRELDTQYF.

The chain recombines TRBV3-1 (or the pseudogene TRBV3-2) with TRBJ2-1; D may correspond to TRBD1 or TRBD2 (7 bases each). There are 15 residues in the CDR3. V lost 1 base and J lost 9, with 16 bases in between. Germline V gene lookup returns CDR1 LGHDT and CDR2 YNNKEL (reference sequence). Here the CDR3 reads CASSQGFPGGGEQFF. In DNA, the CDR3 is TGTGCCAGCAGCCAAGGGTTTCCAGGGGGGGGTGAGCAGTTCTTC.

This chain links TRBV28 with TRBJ1-2; TRBD1 might be the D (6 bases). There are 13 residues in the CDR3. Germline CDR1 reads MDHEN; CDR2 reads SYDVKM. Trimming removed 8 bases at V and 2 bases at J, with 12 bases between. The CDR3 protein is CASALRGNYGYTF. The CDR3 nucleotides are TGTGCCAGCGCTTTAAGGGGGAACTATGGCTACACCTTC.